Below are 31 T cell receptor beta chains sequenced from a single sample in a study of CXCR3-negative and CXCR3-positive naive CD8 T cells. Study results and caveats: The study found more hydrophobic TRB CDR3s in CXCR3-positive naive cells than in CXCR3-negative naive cells.

The authors prepared UMI-labeled TRB cDNA libraries by 5' RACE. TCRdb processed the 5' RACE reads again and assigns one entry to each CDR3 protein, with no DNA. The table gives about 7,000 distinct CDR3 sequences; the top ten clones make up 1.9% of it. No antigen has been identified for these receptors. The specimen was naive CXCR3+ CD8+ T cells from blood. Subset in this sample: CD45RO-CCR7+CD27+CD95- naive CD8+ T cells expressing CXCR3 (TNR3+). These receptors were taken from a human donor in good health. Some clones in this sample may be carry-over from other donors' samples.

V is TRBV3-1 and J is TRBJ1-1. CDR3 length: 11 residues. Germline CDR1 LGHDT, CDR2 YNNKEL (reference sequence). CDR3 residues: CASSQGWSGFF. Looking up the rest from reference TRBV3-1 and TRBJ1-1 gives the full variable domain: DTAVSQTPKYLVTQMGNDKSIKCEQNLGHDTMYWYKQDSKKFLKIMFSYNNKELIINETVPNRFSPKSPDKAHLNLHINSLELGDSAVYFCASSQGWSGFFGQGTRLTVV.

This sequence joins TRBV3-1 and TRBJ2-7; as DNA is missing, the TRBD1 call by TCRdb cannot be tested. From germline, CDR1 is LGHDT and CDR2 YNNKEL (reference sequence). The CDR3 loop spans 14 amino acids. This CDR3 reads CASSLGQGDYEQYF.

The chain carries TRBV11-2 and TRBJ2-3; lacking DNA, the TRBD1 call made by TCRdb goes unchecked. The CDR3 loop spans 16 amino acids. Germline V gene lookup returns CDR1 SGHAT and CDR2 FQNNGV. CDR3 protein: CASSFLRGAYTDTQYF.

The rearrangement links TRBV29-1 to TRBJ2-5; TCRdb designates TRBD1, a call that cannot be tested without DNA. Germline CDR1 and CDR2: SQVTM and ANQGSEA. The CDR3 totals 14 residues. CDR3 protein: CSVAGTGGMETQYF.

The V and J genes are TRBV20-1 and TRBJ1-4. This CDR3 comprises 14 residues. CDR1 is DFQATT and CDR2 is SNEGSKA in the germline V gene (reference sequence). The CDR3 loop reads CSARVVATNDKLFF.

The chain joins TRBV2 to TRBJ2-7; TCRdb names TRBD1, which stays unverified in the absence of DNA. CDR3 size: 16 residues. The germline V gene has CDR1 SNHLY and CDR2 FYNNEI. CDR3 sequence reads: CASSDSLTGSSYEQYF.

The rearrangement uses TRBV29-1 and TRBJ2-7. This CDR3 is built from 16 residues. Germline V gene sequence: CDR1 SQVTM, CDR2 ANQGSEA. Here the CDR3 reads CSVEEVGSGGSYEQYF.

Frequency places this clonotype as medium-sized. The genes are TRBV4-1 and TRBJ1-2; TCRdb indicates TRBD1, and absent DNA this call remains unverified. Germline V lookup: CDR1 MGHRA, CDR2 YSYEKL. There are 14 residues in the CDR3. The CDR3 region is CASSQGGSGYGYTF.

This clonotype ranks as medium-sized in terms of frequency. The chain links TRBV4-1 to TRBJ2-2; no DNA is available, so the TRBD2 call from TCRdb remains unchecked. Germline CDR1 and CDR2: MGHRA and YSYEKL. The CDR3 extends over 16 amino acids. The CDR3 here is CASSQGVLAGAGELFF.

This chain joins TRBV11-1 and TRBJ1-2. The CDR3 consists of 13 residues. Germline CDR1 is SGHAT and CDR2 is FQDESV (reference sequence). The CDR3 spells CASSLREDYGYTF.

According to its frequency, this clonotype is medium-sized. The chain combines TRBV5-1 with TRBJ1-4; the D gene TCRdb calls, TRBD1, cannot be checked with no DNA. This CDR3 has 15 amino acids. Per germline, CDR1 SGHRS and CDR2 YFSETQ. This chain's CDR3 is CASSTENWANEKLFF.

The chain employs TRBV7-9 and TRBJ2-7; with no DNA, the TCRdb D assignment of TRBD2 cannot be verified. This CDR3 is 12 amino acids long. Germline values: CDR1 SEHNR, CDR2 FQNEAQ (reference sequence). The CDR3 sequence: CASRGLAGEQYF.

This chain uses TRBV5-1 with TRBJ2-1; the TCRdb D gene call, TRBD1, has no DNA to confirm it. Germline V gene data show CDR1 as SGHRS and CDR2 as YFSETQ. The CDR3 loop spans 15 amino acids. CDR3 loop: CASSFLSRGYNEQFF.

This clonotype is deemed medium-sized by its frequency. The rearrangement joins TRBV12-3 or TRBV12-4 to TRBJ1-3. The CDR3 extends over 15 amino acids. This chain's CDR3 is CASSFLGNSGNTIYF.

The chain has TRBV29-1 and TRBJ2-1; TCRdb picks TRBD1, but there is no DNA to check that call. Germline lookup yields CDR1 SQVTM and CDR2 ANQGSEA. The CDR3 spans 18 residues. The CDR3 loop is CSVRGKTGTGGRIYEQFF.

This chain links TRBV9 with TRBJ2-1; checking the TCRdb D call of TRBD1 is not possible without DNA. CDR1 and CDR2 (germline): SGDLS, YYNGEE. The CDR3 runs 15 residues. The CDR3 is CASTSGGTLYNEQFF. The full variable domain, rest sourced from reference TRBV9 and TRBJ2-1, is DSGVTQTPKHLITATGQRVTLRCSPRSGDLSVYWYQQSLDQGLQFLIQYYNGEERAKGNILERFSAQQFPDLHSELNLSSLELGDSALYFCASTSGGTLYNEQFFGPGTRLTVL.

This clonotype registers medium-sized by frequency. The V and J genes are TRBV29-1 and TRBJ1-1; the D gene TCRdb calls, TRBD1, cannot be checked with no DNA. Germline V gene lookup returns CDR1 SQVTM and CDR2 ANQGSEA. This CDR3 is 15 amino acids long. The chain's CDR3 is CSVETPGDENTEAFF. Full variable domain (missing parts from reference TRBV29-1 and TRBJ1-1): SAVISQKPSRDICQRGTSLTIQCQVDSQVTMMFWYRQQPGQSLTLIATANQGSEATYESGFVIDKFPISRPNLTFSTLTVSNMSPEDSSIYLCSVETPGDENTEAFFGQGTRLTVV.

Judged by frequency, this clonotype is medium-sized. The chain carries TRBV29-1 and TRBJ2-1; TCRdb gives TRBD1 as the D gene, but with no DNA this cannot be confirmed. There are 14 residues in the CDR3. CDR1 and CDR2 (germline): SQVTM, ANQGSEA. The CDR3 region is CSAAGFMGYNEQFF.

The CDR3 reads CASSPPFGAGANQPQHF. The rearrangement uses TRBV18 and TRBJ1-5; the TCRdb D gene call, TRBD1, has no DNA to confirm it. Germline V CDR1 and CDR2: KGHSH, LQKENI. CDR3 length equals 17 residues.

This clonotype is labeled medium-sized based on frequency. J is TRBJ1-2 and V is TRBV29-1. The CDR3 spans 11 residues. The germline V gene has CDR1 SQVTM and CDR2 ANQGSEA. The chain's CDR3 is CSVPEDYGYTF.

This clonotype is called medium-sized based on its frequency. The chain uses TRBV14 and TRBJ2-1; TCRdb's D call, TRBD2, is unchecked because there is no DNA. Germline CDR1 SGHDN, CDR2 FVKESK. This CDR3 comprises 21 residues. The CDR3 sequence: CASSPTPGLAGEAFVVYEQFF.

J is TRBJ2-3 and V is TRBV29-1. CDR1 SQVTM and CDR2 ANQGSEA come from the germline V gene. This CDR3 is built from 13 residues. CDR3 protein: CSGGLLDRDTQYF.

This chain links TRBV29-1 with TRBJ2-7; TCRdb's D call of TRBD1 is untestable without DNA. CDR3 length: 11 residues. The germline gives CDR1 SQVTM, CDR2 ANQGSEA. CDR3 loop: CSVGGGDEQYF.

This clonotype ranks as medium-sized (0.01 to 0.1%) in terms of frequency. The J gene is TRBJ2-1, the V gene TRBV2; absent DNA, TCRdb's TRBD1 call cannot be checked. The CDR3 spans 17 residues. The germline V gene has CDR1 SNHLY and CDR2 FYNNEI. The CDR3 reads CASSAPVGLGAYNEQFF.

The V gene is TRBV21-1, the J gene TRBJ1-2. TRBV21-1 is a known pseudogene. The CDR3 sequence is 12 residues long. CDR3 residues: CASSSRTNGYTF.

The chain recombines TRBV5-1 with TRBJ2-5; TCRdb selects TRBD1, and the lack of DNA leaves this call unchecked. The CDR3 runs 14 residues. Looked up from germline, CDR1 is SGHRS and CDR2 is YFSETQ. The CDR3 reads CASSSGDHQETQYF.

V and J are TRBV29-1 and TRBJ2-3; lacking DNA, the TRBD1 call made by TCRdb goes unchecked. This CDR3 contains 14 residues. The V gene's germline CDR1 is SQVTM and CDR2 ANQGSEA. CDR3 region: CSVEDEQGPDTQYF.

Its frequency marks this clonotype as medium-sized. The rearrangement uses TRBV4-1 and TRBJ2-5; TCRdb selects TRBD2, and the lack of DNA leaves this call unchecked. CDR1 and CDR2 (germline): MGHRA, YSYEKL. This CDR3 spans 18 amino acids. The CDR3 loop is CASSSVGREGRSKETQYF.

The V and J genes are TRBV29-1 and TRBJ1-2; TCRdb calls TRBD1, which cannot be checked without DNA. The germline V gene has CDR1 SQVTM and CDR2 ANQGSEA. The CDR3 consists of 12 residues. The CDR3 sequence: CSVRTGGDGYTF.

This clonotype is deemed medium-sized by its frequency. The V and J genes are TRBV29-1 and TRBJ2-3; TCRdb's assignment of TRBD2 cannot be checked, as there is no DNA. Germline CDR1 SQVTM, CDR2 ANQGSEA. The CDR3 sequence is 14 residues long. CDR3: CSVVRREGTDTQYF.

This clonotype is classed as medium-sized by frequency. The chain has TRBV6-6 and TRBJ2-7; TCRdb's D gene call, TRBD2, goes unchecked for lack of DNA. CDR1 is MNHNY, CDR2 SVGAGI, per germline (reference sequence). The CDR3 sequence is 15 residues long. CDR3 in amino acids: CASSYGLAESYEQYF.